This TCR beta chain derives from a study of blood T cell repertoires in COVID-19. Study-level background: T cells, B-cell-depleted T cells, or PBMCs provided the cDNA or gDNA that served as material.

The repertoire was sequenced with immunoSEQ multiplex PCR; TCRdb's copy has only in-frame clones and lacks some. This sample has 100,000 to 150,000 clones, with around 86% found just once. Germline trimming cut 6 bases from V and 5 bases from J; bases unmatched to any gene: 13. CDR3 length: 16 amino acids. From germline, CDR1 is LGHDT and CDR2 YNNKEL (reference sequence). The chain combines TRBV3-1 (or the pseudogene TRBV3-2) with TRBJ1-3; 7 bases fit TRBD1. The clonotype was recovered from an elderly woman with acute or convalescent COVID-19. The sample consisted of peripheral blood. The CDR3 is CASSHPGQITRNTIYF. The CDR3 bases are TGTGCCAGCAGTCACCCGGGACAGATTACTCGAAACACCATATATTTT.